This TCR beta chain was obtained from a study of blood T cell repertoires in COVID-19. For the study at large: The analysed material was cDNA or gDNA that came from T cells, B-cell-depleted T cells, or PBMCs.

In the original workflow: From reference gene primer amplification, estimates of nucleated cell counts were derived. The protocol was immunoSEQ multiplex PCR, while the TCRdb copy is restricted to in-frame clones and leaves out a portion. That table furnishes V, J and clone size, whereas the DNA furnished D and trimming. The data hold some 260,000 clones, with roughly 80% observed a single time. V shed 2 bases and J shed 6 bases, with 16 bases lying between them. Germline assignment: CDR1 SGHNT and CDR2 YENEEA. The CDR3 totals 16 residues. The receptor was isolated from a man aged 25-45 years with acute COVID-19. The chain combines TRBV11-3 with TRBJ2-2; tentatively, D is TRBD2 (5 bases). Sequencing was performed on PBMCs or T cells enriched from blood (not recorded which). The CDR3 bases are TGTGCCAGCAGCTTAAAACTCGGGCGGGTTCCCGGGGAGCTGTTTTTT. Translation gives CASSLKLGRVPGELFF.